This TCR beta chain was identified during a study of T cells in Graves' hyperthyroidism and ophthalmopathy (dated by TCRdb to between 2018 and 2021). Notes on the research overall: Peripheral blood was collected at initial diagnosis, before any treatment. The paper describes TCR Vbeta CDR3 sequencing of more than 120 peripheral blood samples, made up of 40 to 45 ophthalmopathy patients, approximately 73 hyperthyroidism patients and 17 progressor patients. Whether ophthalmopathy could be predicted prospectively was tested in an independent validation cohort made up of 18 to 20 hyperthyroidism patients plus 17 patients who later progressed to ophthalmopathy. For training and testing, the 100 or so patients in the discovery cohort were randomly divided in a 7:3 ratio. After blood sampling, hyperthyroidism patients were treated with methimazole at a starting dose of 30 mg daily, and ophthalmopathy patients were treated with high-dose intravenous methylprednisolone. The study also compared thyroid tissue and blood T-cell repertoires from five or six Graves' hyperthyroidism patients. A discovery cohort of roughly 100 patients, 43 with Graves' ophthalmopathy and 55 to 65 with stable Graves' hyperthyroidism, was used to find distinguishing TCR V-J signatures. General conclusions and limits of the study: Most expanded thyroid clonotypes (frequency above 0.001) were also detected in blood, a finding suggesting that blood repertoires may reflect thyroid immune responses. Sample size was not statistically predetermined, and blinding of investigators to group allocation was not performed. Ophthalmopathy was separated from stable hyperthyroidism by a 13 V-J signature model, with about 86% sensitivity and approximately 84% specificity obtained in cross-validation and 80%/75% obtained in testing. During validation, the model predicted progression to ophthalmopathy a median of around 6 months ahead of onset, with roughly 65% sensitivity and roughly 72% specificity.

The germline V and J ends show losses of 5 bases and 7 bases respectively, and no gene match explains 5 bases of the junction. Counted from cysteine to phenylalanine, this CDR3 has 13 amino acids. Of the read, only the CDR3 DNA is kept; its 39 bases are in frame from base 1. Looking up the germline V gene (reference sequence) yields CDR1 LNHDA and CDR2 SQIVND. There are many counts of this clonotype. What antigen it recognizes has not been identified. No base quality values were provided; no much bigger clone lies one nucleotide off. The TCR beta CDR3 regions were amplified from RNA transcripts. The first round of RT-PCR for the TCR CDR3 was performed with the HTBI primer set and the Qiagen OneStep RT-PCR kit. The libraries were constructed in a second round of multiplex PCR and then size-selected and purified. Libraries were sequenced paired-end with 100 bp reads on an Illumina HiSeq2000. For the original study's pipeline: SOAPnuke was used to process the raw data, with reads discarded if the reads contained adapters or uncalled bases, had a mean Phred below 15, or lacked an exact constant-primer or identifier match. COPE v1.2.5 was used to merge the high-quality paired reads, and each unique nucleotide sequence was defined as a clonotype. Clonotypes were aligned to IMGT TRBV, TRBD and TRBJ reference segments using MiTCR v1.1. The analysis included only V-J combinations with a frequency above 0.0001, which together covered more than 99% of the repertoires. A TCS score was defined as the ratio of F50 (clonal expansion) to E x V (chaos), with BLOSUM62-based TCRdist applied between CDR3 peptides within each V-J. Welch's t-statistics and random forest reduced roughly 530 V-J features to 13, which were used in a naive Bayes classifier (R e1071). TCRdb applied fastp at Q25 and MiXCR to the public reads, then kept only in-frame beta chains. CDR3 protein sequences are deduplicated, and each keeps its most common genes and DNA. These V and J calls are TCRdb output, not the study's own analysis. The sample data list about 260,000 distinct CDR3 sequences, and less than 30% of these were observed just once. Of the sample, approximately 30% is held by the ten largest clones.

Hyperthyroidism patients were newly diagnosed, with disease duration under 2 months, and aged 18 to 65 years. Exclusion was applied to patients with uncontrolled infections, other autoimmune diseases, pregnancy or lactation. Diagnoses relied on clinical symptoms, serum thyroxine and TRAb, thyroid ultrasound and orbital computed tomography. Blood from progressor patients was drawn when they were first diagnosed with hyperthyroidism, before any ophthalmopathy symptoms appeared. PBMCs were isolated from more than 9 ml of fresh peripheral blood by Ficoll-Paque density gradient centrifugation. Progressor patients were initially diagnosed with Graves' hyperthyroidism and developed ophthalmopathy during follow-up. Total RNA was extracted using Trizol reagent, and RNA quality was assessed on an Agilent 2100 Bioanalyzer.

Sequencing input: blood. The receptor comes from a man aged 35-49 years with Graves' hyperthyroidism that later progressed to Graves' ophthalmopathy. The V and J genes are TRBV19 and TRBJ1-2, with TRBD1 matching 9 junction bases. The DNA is TGTGCCAGTAGTTACAGGGGGCAAGGTGGCTACACCTTC. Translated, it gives CASSYRGQGGYTF.